The rows below give T cell receptor beta chains drawn from one sample of a study of blood T cells in healthy people across ages. Each CDR3 protein is one row after TCRdb ran MiXCR on the 5' RACE reads. The table includes some 800,000 distinct CDR3 sequences, 20% to 25% detected once. In addition, the sample was reused for a study of T cells of mothers and their children.

Sample: blood. The receptors were gathered from a boy aged 5 to 17 in good health. The CDR3 runs from the conserved cysteine through the conserved F or W. A row's size may be missing; if present it is once, few, many or a size class.

few 15 TRBJ1-5 TRBV4-1 CASSQDHGSGQPQHF
few 14 TRBJ1-1 TRBV29-1 CSVEVEGQPRGAFF
- 15 TRBJ2-3 TRBV5-1 CASSRRDYLTDTQYF
- 15 TRBJ2-4 TRBV2 CASSEGSLAKNIQYF
- 11 - TRBV15 CAASRLNEQFF
- 14 TRBJ2-1 TRBV5-6 CASSGTGGSNEQFF
- 13 TRBJ1-4 TRBV5-5 CASSLRTGLELFF
few 16 TRBJ1-2 TRBV24-1 CATSASGTGDNYGYTF
- 12 TRBJ2-5 TRBV2 CASRTLGTSRVF
few 16 TRBJ2-4 TRBV21-1 CASSKGPIPAKNIQYF
few 13 TRBJ2-5 TRBV3-1 CASSRQREETQYF
- 13 - TRBV13 CASSQRLGFEQYF
- 14 - TRBV6-2/TRBV6-3 CASSCKRGPYEQYF
- 13 TRBJ2-5 TRBV27 CASSPGALSDPFF
- 16 TRBJ1-3 TRBV6-5 CASSYSATGAGNTIYF
- 15 TRBJ2-3 TRBV7-6 CASRIGLGGIDTQYF
- 16 TRBJ2-1 TRBV28 CASSLWTSGARNEQFF
- 15 TRBJ2-2 TRBV24-1 CATSDSTGDLRELFF
few 16 TRBJ1-4 TRBV3-1 CASSQEGGQHNEKLFF
few 14 TRBJ2-2 TRBV15 CATSGGADTGELFF
few 15 TRBJ2-5 TRBV7-9 CASSLSFREEETQYF
- 16 TRBJ2-5 TRBV5-1 CASSLEVFGTPETQYF
- 13 TRBJ2-7 TRBV29-1 CSVVPGDSYEQYF
- 12 - TRBV24-1 CATSLDSSGQFF
- 11 TRBJ1-2 TRBV2 CASSGGAGYTF
few 13 TRBJ1-4 TRBV29-1 CSVGEEPNEKLFF
- 13 TRBJ2-5 TRBV29-1 CSGLAGGGETQYF
many 12 TRBJ2-5 TRBV7-9 CASSLLQETQYF
few 15 TRBJ1-5 TRBV28 CASSFRGVRDQPQHF
many 15 TRBJ2-3 TRBV15 CATSREGRSTDTQYF
few 14 - TRBV5-1 CASSSGQGGDEQFF
- 18 TRBJ2-3 TRBV28 CASSPAGASTSRTDTQYF
- 15 TRBJ2-1 TRBV6-2/TRBV6-3 CASSRPTGQANEQFF
few 15 TRBJ1-1 TRBV4-3 CASSLQLGGGTEAFF
few 15 TRBJ2-7 TRBV5-6 CASSLASGTHYEQYF
- 18 TRBJ2-5 TRBV7-9 CASSLGAGQGALGETQYF
few 16 TRBJ2-7 TRBV14 CASSQDSEGGSYEQYF